The 15 T cell receptor beta chains below come from one sample, sequenced in a study of cytomegalovirus exposure and HLA in healthy donors. The primer mix had 60 Vbeta and 13 Jbeta primers. This table comes from immunoSEQ multiplex PCR, and its TCRdb copy is limited to in-frame clones, with some not included. Of hundreds of thousands of clones listed, around 80% are singletons. Sequencing was done on a sample of PBMCs. These receptors originate from a boy aged 10-17 years in good health and CMV-seronegative.

The genes are TRBV10-1 and TRBJ2-6; tentative D call: TRBD1 (7 bases). The CDR3 totals 16 residues. Trimming took 8 bases from V and 0 from J, leaving 14 bases between them. Germline V gene lookup returns CDR1 WNHNN and CDR2 SYGVQD (reference sequence). CDR3 protein: CASGRGTVSGANVLTF. In DNA form, the CDR3 reads TGCGCCAGCGGTCGCGGGACAGTCTCTGGGGCCAACGTCCTGACTTTC.

This clone was observed a handful of times. The chain carries TRBV6-5 and TRBJ2-3, with 7 bases fitting TRBD2. CDR3 size: 15 residues. Germline trimming cut 2 bases from V and 2 bases from J; bases unmatched to any gene: 4. From germline, CDR1 is MNHEY and CDR2 SVGAGI. The CDR3 bases are TGTGCCAGCAGTTACGCGGGGGACGCCACAGATACGCAGTATTTT. As protein: CASSYAGDATDTQYF.

This clone was recorded once. This chain links TRBV2 with TRBJ2-5, with D perhaps TRBD2 (5 bases). Germline V gene sequence: CDR1 SNHLY, CDR2 FYNNEI. The CDR3 contains 13 residues. Deletions cut 7 bases from V and 1 base from J, with 10 bases between. Written as DNA, the CDR3 is TGTGCCAGCAAACGGGGTGCCCAAGAGACCCAGTACTTC. Amino acid sequence: CASKRGAQETQYF.

This clone was observed a handful of times. The chain has TRBV4-1 and TRBJ1-1, with TRBD1 matching over 7 bases. Germline CDR1 MGHRA, CDR2 YSYEKL. This CDR3 has 15 residues. The V segment lost 4 bases and the J segment 4 bases; nucleotides outside the gene matches: 9. The CDR3 loop is CASSPFRGLSTEAFF. The CDR3 bases are TGCGCCAGCAGCCCCTTTAGGGGGCTCTCCACTGAAGCTTTCTTT.

The gene calls are TRBV11-1 and TRBJ2-1; possibly TRBD2 for D (5 bases). The CDR3 contains 16 residues. V was pared by 0 bases and J by 6 bases, with 15 bases between. CDR1 is SGHAT and CDR2 is FQDESV in the germline V gene (reference sequence). In DNA, the CDR3 is TGTGCCAGCAGCTTAGCAGGGTTGGCGAGGGTCAATGAGCAGTTCTTC. Translating it yields CASSLAGLARVNEQFF.

The V call is TRBV2, the J call TRBJ1-2, with 7 bases aligning to TRBD1. Trimming at V came to 3 bases and at J to 3 bases, leaving 19 bases not matched to a gene. Looked up from germline, CDR1 is SNHLY and CDR2 is FYNNEI. CDR3 length: 19 amino acids. The CDR3 DNA reads TGTGCCAGCAGTGACACGAATCCTCGGACAGGAGACTATTACTATGGCTACACCTTC. This encodes CASSDTNPRTGDYYYGYTF.

As concerns this clone: One end of the junction does not line up with germline, which may come from a read error. This chain joins TRBV7-9 and TRBJ2-3; TRBD1 is a possible D gene (6 bases). The CDR3 sequence is 16 residues long. Per the germline V gene, CDR1 is SEHNR and CDR2 is FQNEAQ (reference sequence). CDR3 sequence reads: CSSSLEGVSQSDTQYF. The CDR3 DNA reads as TGTTCCAGCAGTTTAGAGGGGGTGTCACAGTCGGATACGCAGTATTTT.

V gene TRBV10-1 combines with J gene TRBJ2-1; 10 bases are shared with TRBD2. CDR3 length equals 16 residues. Losses at the gene ends were 4 bases for V and 6 bases for J; bases not matched to a gene: 9. Germline assignment: CDR1 WNHNN and CDR2 SYGVQD (reference sequence). This chain's CDR3 is CASSVISSGRSNEQFF. In DNA form, the CDR3 reads TGCGCCAGCAGTGTTATTTCTAGCGGGAGAAGCAATGAGCAGTTCTTC.

This chain links TRBV2 with TRBJ2-6; possibly TRBD2 for D (5 bases). The V gene's germline CDR1 is SNHLY and CDR2 FYNNEI. Between the trimmed V and J ends, which lost 7 bases and 2 bases, there was a span of 9 bases. This CDR3 contains 14 residues. The CDR3 is CASIPGTGANVLTF. The CDR3 bases are TGTGCCAGCATACCGGGAACTGGGGCCAACGTCCTGACTTTC.

The chain employs TRBV18 and TRBJ2-3; TRBD2 aligns across 8 bases. The CDR3 has 15 amino acids. CDR1 is KGHSH, CDR2 LQKENI, per germline. Unmatched junction bases numbered 9, after V lost 6 bases and J lost 4 bases. The CDR3 reads CASSMGLDRPDTQYF. CDR3 nucleotide sequence: TGTGCCAGCTCGATGGGACTAGATCGCCCAGATACGCAGTATTTT.

The genes are TRBV4-1 and TRBJ2-5, with D uncertain. V lost 4 bases and J lost 3, with 9 bases in between. CDR1 is MGHRA, CDR2 YSYEKL, per germline. This CDR3 region has 13 residues. The DNA for the CDR3 is TGCGCCAGCAGCCCCCGGCGGAAAGAGACCCAGTACTTC. It translates to CASSPRRKETQYF.

The rearrangement uses TRBV4-1 and TRBJ2-5; the match to TRBD1 covers 9 bases. TRBJ2-7 matches the DNA end more closely, so the J call is doubtful. Germline CDR1 reads MGHRA; CDR2 reads YSYEKL. The length of the CDR3 is 16 residues. The CDR3 spells CASSLRMGQGILEQYF. CDR3 DNA: TGCGCCAGCAGCCTGCGAATGGGACAGGGCATTCTCGAGCAGTACTTC.

The V call is TRBV6-5, the J call TRBJ2-4, with 9 bases that match TRBD1. The J segment lost 6 bases and the V segment lost 4 bases, leaving 4 bases of the junction unmatched. The CDR3 is 14 amino acids. The V gene's germline CDR1 is MNHEY and CDR2 SVGAGI. The CDR3 loop reads CASSSQGAGNIQYF. Written as DNA, the CDR3 is TGTGCCAGCAGTTCACAGGGGGCGGGAAACATTCAGTACTTC.

This chain connects TRBV19 to TRBJ2-7; 10 bases match TRBD2. The CDR3 covers 18 residues. The germline gives CDR1 LNHDA, CDR2 SQIVND (reference sequence). The J segment lost 4 bases and the V segment lost 3 bases, leaving 15 bases of the junction unmatched. The CDR3 protein is CASSMTGTPGLARYEQYF. The DNA for the CDR3 is TGTGCCAGTAGTATGACAGGGACACCGGGACTAGCGAGATACGAGCAGTACTTC.

This clone was counted a few times. This chain links TRBV14 with TRBJ1-6; no clear D. This CDR3 is built from 12 residues. Germline assignment: CDR1 SGHDN and CDR2 FVKESK. The germline V and J ends were trimmed by 3 bases and 7 bases, with 4 bases remaining between them. CDR3 region: CASSQANSPLHF. The CDR3 DNA follows: TGTGCCAGCAGCCAGGCCAATTCACCCCTCCACTTT.